The 20 T cell receptor beta chains given below trace back to one sample, sequenced in a study of T cell changes during pregnancy in multiple sclerosis. TCRdb's table, derived via immunoSEQ multiplex PCR, lists solely in-frame clones and lacks some. The profile shows 70,000 or so clones, 91% of them singletons. Sequences were derived from peripheral blood, sampled in the third trimester of pregnancy. Receptors originate from a female donor in good health, enrolled as a control in a pregnancy study.

The chain has TRBV10-3 and TRBJ2-1; 13 nucleotides agree with TRBD2. After removal of 10 bases from V and 8 bases from J, the junction contained 8 bases not matched to a gene. There are 14 residues in the CDR3. Germline values: CDR1 ENHRY, CDR2 SYGVKD. The CDR3 sequence: CATQTSGRSDEQFF. The DNA of the CDR3 is TGTGCCACGCAGACTAGCGGGAGGTCGGATGAGCAGTTCTTC.

This clone appeared a single time. The chain uses TRBV15 and TRBJ2-1, with D perhaps assigned TRBD1 or TRBD2 (6 bases each). The CDR3 runs to 17 residues. Trimming stripped 4 bases from V and 4 bases from J, with 20 bases between. The germline CDR1 and CDR2 sequences are LNHNV and YYDKDF (reference sequence). The CDR3 protein is CATSTEGGSPTYNEQFF. DNA of the CDR3: TGTGCCACCAGCACAGAGGGGGGTAGCCCTACTTACAATGAGCAGTTCTTC.

This chain connects TRBV28 to TRBJ2-2, with 15 bases that match TRBD2. The germline gives CDR1 MDHEN, CDR2 SYDVKM. This CDR3 comprises 18 residues. After removal of 5 bases from V and 4 bases from J, the junction contained 8 bases not matched to a gene. The CDR3, as DNA: TGTGCCAGCAGTCCTCCGGGACTAGCGGGAGGAGTCACCGGGGAGCTGTTTTTT. Protein sequence: CASSPPGLAGGVTGELFF.

The chain combines TRBV5-6 with TRBJ1-5; D call uncertain. The ends were cut back, 2 bases at V and 0 bases at J, with 15 bases in the middle. The CDR3 covers 17 residues. The germline gives CDR1 SGHDT, CDR2 YYEEEE. CDR3 protein: CASSFFGQKNSNQPQHF. The CDR3 DNA reads as TGTGCCAGCAGCTTCTTTGGTCAGAAAAATAGCAATCAGCCCCAGCATTTT. The whole variable domain, filled in from reference TRBV5-6 and TRBJ1-5, reads DAGVTQSPTHLIKTRGQQVTLRCSPKSGHDTVSWYQQALGQGPQFIFQYYEEEERQRGNFPDRFSGHQFPNYSSELNVNALLLGDSALYLCASSFFGQKNSNQPQHFGDGTRLSIL.

There are a few counts of this clone. The V and J genes are TRBV7-9 and TRBJ1-6; TRBD1 agrees at 9 bases. This CDR3 contains 16 residues. V gave up 1 base and J gave up 7 bases; unmatched junction bases: 5. Germline-derived CDR1 and CDR2 are SEHNR and FQNEAQ (reference sequence). CDR3 protein: CASSLGSGTGNSPLHF. The DNA for the CDR3 is TGTGCCAGCAGCTTAGGGTCCGGGACAGGGAATTCACCCCTCCACTTT.

The chain is built from TRBV6-5 and TRBJ1-2, with 7 bases that match TRBD1. With 8 bases clipped from V and 0 bases from J, the junction kept 9 bases outside the gene matches. Germline loops: CDR1 MNHEY, CDR2 SVGAGI. CDR3 size: 15 residues. The DNA for the CDR3 is TGTGCCAGCGGGCAGGGGGTAGGAGCTAACTATGGCTACACCTTC. Its translation: CASGQGVGANYGYTF.

V and J are TRBV30 and TRBJ2-1; 9 bases match TRBD2. The CDR3 spans 15 residues. V shed 2 bases and J 3 bases; nucleotides not matched to a gene: 5. From germline, CDR1 is GTSNPN and CDR2 SVGIG (reference sequence). The CDR3 sequence: CAWSQTSGNYNEQFF. DNA for the CDR3: TGTGCCTGGAGTCAGACTAGCGGAAACTACAATGAGCAGTTCTTC.

The chain combines TRBV5-1 with TRBJ2-3; 7 bases line up with TRBD2. This CDR3 is built from 16 residues. CDR1 and CDR2 (germline): SGHRS, YFSETQ. V was pared by 4 bases and J by 2 bases, with 10 bases of the junction left unmatched. The CDR3 DNA is TGCGCCAGCAGCCGGTTGGGGGGGAGTTCCACAGATACGCAGTATTTT. Protein: CASSRLGGSSTDTQYF.

The chain combines TRBV5-1 with TRBJ2-7; tentative D call: TRBD2 (6 bases). The CDR3 contains 14 residues. CDR1 and CDR2 from the germline V gene are SGHRS and YFSETQ. V was trimmed by 4 bases and J by 5 bases, leaving 16 bases between them. The CDR3 region is CASSGGLSVDEQYF. The CDR3 DNA follows: TGCGCCAGCAGCGGAGGACTAAGCGTCGACGAGCAGTACTTC.

This chain connects TRBV7-2 to TRBJ1-6; D is unresolved. CDR3 length equals 16 residues. Germline V gene sequence: CDR1 SGHTA, CDR2 FQGNSA. Trimming cost V 7 bases and J 0 bases, with 13 bases left between them. CDR3 amino acids: CASTQDGSSYNSPLHF. In DNA, the CDR3 is TGTGCCAGCACCCAGGACGGGAGCTCCTATAATTCACCCCTCCACTTT.

V and J are TRBV28 and TRBJ1-4; no definite D call. Between the trimmed V and J ends, which lost 1 base and 7 bases, there was a span of 4 bases. Germline values: CDR1 MDHEN, CDR2 SYDVKM. This CDR3 has 12 residues. The CDR3 here is CASSLSGEKLFF. The CDR3 region has the DNA TGTGCCAGCAGTTTATCAGGTGAAAAACTGTTTTTT.

The V gene is TRBV6-6, the J gene TRBJ1-1; tentative D call: TRBD1 (5 bases). CDR1 and CDR2 from the germline V gene are MNHNY and SVGAGI (reference sequence). The CDR3 loop spans 13 amino acids. Trimming shortened V by 9 bases and J by 1 base, and 12 bases separated the two germline ends. As DNA, the CDR3 is TGTGCCAGTGATAATCAGGGGAACACTGAAGCTTTCTTT. Protein product: CASDNQGNTEAFF.

The chain has TRBV2 and TRBJ1-1; weak D call: TRBD1 (6 bases). Germline V gene lookup returns CDR1 SNHLY and CDR2 FYNNEI. The CDR3 sequence is 13 residues long. Trimming took off 6 bases at V and 0 bases at J, with 8 bases between the two ends. This CDR3 is CASSGQMNTEAFF. The CDR3 DNA reads TGTGCCAGCAGCGGACAGATGAACACTGAAGCTTTCTTT.

This chain uses TRBV5-1 with TRBJ2-5; D gene uncertain. Germline CDR1 and CDR2: SGHRS and YFSETQ. Trimming cost V 4 bases and J 4 bases, with 8 bases left between them. The CDR3 is 12 amino acids. CDR3 coding DNA: TGCGCCAGCAGCGTAGAGCTAGAGACCCAGTACTTC. Protein sequence: CASSVELETQYF. The full variable domain, its missing parts supplied by reference TRBV5-1 and TRBJ2-5, is KAGVTQTPRYLIKTRGQQVTLSCSPISGHRSVSWYQQTPGQGLQFLFEYFSETQRNKGNFPGRFSGRQFSNSRSEMNVSTLELGDSALYLCASSVELETQYFGPGTRLLVL.

The J gene is TRBJ2-7, the V gene TRBV6-5; possibly TRBD1 for D (5 bases). The CDR3 covers 14 residues. The germline V gene encodes CDR1 MNHEY and CDR2 SVGAGI. V shed 1 base and J shed 1 base, with 8 bases lying between them. CDR3: CASSYYQGSYEQYF. In DNA, the CDR3 is TGTGCCAGCAGTTACTACCAGGGATCCTACGAGCAGTACTTC.

The rearrangement joins TRBV19 to TRBJ1-3; TRBD1 agrees at 7 bases. Germline assignment: CDR1 LNHDA and CDR2 SQIVND (reference sequence). The CDR3 is 14 residues long. The V and J ends lost 6 bases and 1 base, in that order; junction bases with no gene match: 3. CDR3 nucleotides: TGTGCCAGTAGACCGACAGGGTCTGGAAACACCATATATTTT. Its translation is CASRPTGSGNTIYF.

V and J are TRBV6-1 and TRBJ1-1; D is unresolved. CDR1 is MNHNS and CDR2 is SASEGT in the germline V gene. V lost 2 bases to trimming and J lost 0 bases, with 16 bases between them. This CDR3 is built from 17 residues. CDR3 sequence (DNA): TGTGCCAGCAGTGAAAGAATAGATGAGCGAATGAACACTGAAGCTTTCTTT. Translation gives CASSERIDERMNTEAFF.

The chain links TRBV5-1 to TRBJ1-2; D not certain. The CDR3 length is 15 residues. Germline lookup yields CDR1 SGHRS and CDR2 YFSETQ. Trimming took 0 bases from V and 3 from J, leaving 12 bases between them. The CDR3 DNA sequence: TGCGCCAGCAGCTTGGTTCCCGGGAACGACTATGGCTACACCTTC. This sequence encodes CASSLVPGNDYGYTF.

The chain is built from TRBV28 and TRBJ2-3; 9 nucleotides align to TRBD2. This CDR3 has 18 amino acids. V shed 3 bases, J shed 8 bases, and the junction held 18 bases outside the gene matches. CDR1 is MDHEN, CDR2 SYDVKM, per germline. The CDR3 DNA sequence: TGTGCCAGCAGTTTGGGAGTCGGCGGGAGGGGGGGTTACGGTACGCAGTATTTT. It translates to CASSLGVGGRGGYGTQYF.

V usage is TRBV5-1 and J usage is TRBJ2-7; D is undetermined. Trimming removed 1 base at V and 3 bases at J, with 5 bases between. Germline CDR1 is SGHRS and CDR2 is YFSETQ. The CDR3 spans 12 residues. CDR3 in amino acids: CASSLTRYEQYF. Written as DNA, the CDR3 is TGCGCCAGCAGCTTGACTCGCTACGAGCAGTACTTC.